This is a list of T cell receptor beta chains from one sample in a study of STAT3 mutations in large granular lymphocyte leukemia. TCRdb's table, derived via immunoSEQ multiplex PCR, lists solely in-frame clones and lacks some. The sample lists about 6,200 clones, roughly 57% occurring once. Sequenced sample: peripheral blood mononuclear cells. All receptors derive from a boy under 18 with T-cell large granular lymphocyte leukemia. Some clones in this sample may be carry-over from other donors' samples. Both conserved end residues are trimmed from each CDR3. Fields, in order: clone size, V gene, D gene, J gene, CDR3 protein. The D gene is left open where the match is weak. A clone size is listed for some rows: how often the clone was seen (once, few, many), or a class if it is expanded.

-	TRBV6-6	TRBD2	TRBJ2-7	ASVFASGGSYEQY
-	TRBV18	-	TRBJ2-7	ASSPRATNYEQY
-	TRBV9	-	TRBJ2-1	ASSETGTYNEQF
-	TRBV29-1	TRBD1	TRBJ1-5	SVQQGESNQPQH
-	TRBV6-6	-	TRBJ1-6	ASGASIPSYNSPLH
-	TRBV29-1	-	TRBJ2-7	SVADGTYEQY
-	TRBV10-3	-	TRBJ2-7	ATGGDRTYPSYEQY
-	TRBV6-5	-	TRBJ1-1	ASSYEGRGTEAF
-	TRBV2	-	TRBJ2-7	ASRGTRSSYEQY
-	TRBV9	-	TRBJ2-7	ASSVAVGVSYEQY
-	TRBV5-4	-	TRBJ1-2	ASSLTPTGWSLDGYT
few	TRBV4-1	-	TRBJ2-7	ASSQDTSSSTYEQY
once	TRBV5-1	TRBD2	TRBJ2-1	ASSLRSGGINEQF
-	TRBV10-3	-	TRBJ2-5	AISESKETQY
-	TRBV6-1	-	TRBJ2-7	ASRDYEQY
-	TRBV6-1	-	TRBJ2-3	ASSGLVDGADTQY
once	TRBV13	-	TRBJ2-3	ASSRRGGEDTQY
-	TRBV29-1	TRBD1	TRBJ1-2	SVRDSSNYGYT
few	TRBV6-1	-	TRBJ2-5	ASSPMGETQY
-	TRBV2	-	TRBJ2-7	ASSEEGSY
-	TRBV7-2	-	TRBJ2-1	ASSLQGNEQF
few	TRBV6-6	-	TRBJ2-7	ASSHGGRTYEQY
-	TRBV27	-	TRBJ2-2	ASSHGWTGELF
few	TRBV7-3	-	TRBJ1-2	ASSPDPTYGYT
-	TRBV29-1	-	TRBJ2-3	SVTSITDTQY
once	TRBV7-7	-	TRBJ2-5	ASSPGRTWKETQY
once	TRBV7-9	-	TRBJ2-7	ASSFIEGVEQY
-	TRBV14	-	TRBJ2-1	ASSLIGPYNEQF
few	TRBV7-9	TRBD1	TRBJ2-7	ASSWGALLVGQGDNEQY
-	TRBV4-3	-	TRBJ1-6	ASSQDPQLPPLH
-	TRBV10-3	-	TRBJ1-6	AISESESGNFSPLH
-	TRBV6-1	-	TRBJ2-7	ASILTGVTYEQY
few	TRBV5-4	-	TRBJ2-7	ASSSGEGGLYEQY
-	TRBV27	-	TRBJ1-5	ASSPTGGGNNQPQH
-	TRBV5-4	-	TRBJ2-3	ASSLVADSAATQY
-	TRBV28	-	TRBJ1-5	ASSPPDRLFSNQPQH
-	TRBV15	-	TRBJ1-1	ATSRDALTRTEAF
-	TRBV5-8	-	TRBJ1-4	ASSLGTSTNEKLF
-	TRBV6-6	TRBD2	TRBJ2-7	ASSYSTSGRYEQY
-	TRBV6-4	TRBD2	TRBJ2-1	ASSDSSGGGHNEQF
few	TRBV5-1	-	TRBJ2-7	ASSAQGPTYEQY
-	TRBV25-1	TRBD1	TRBJ1-2	ASRTGEYYGYT
once	TRBV14	-	TRBJ2-3	ASSQRTTPSTDTQY
-	TRBV7-9	TRBD2	TRBJ2-3	ASSLVVAGADTQY
-	TRBV27	TRBD2	TRBJ2-2	ARTSGSHTGELF
few	TRBV6-5	TRBD1	TRBJ2-7	ASSRDRGYEQY
once	TRBV27	-	TRBJ1-2	ASSSKGVGGRAFYGYT
-	TRBV18	-	TRBJ1-6	ASSPGQFVSSYNSPLH
once	TRBV7-9	-	TRBJ2-1	ASSLVRQNEQF
-	TRBV7-9	-	TRBJ2-5	ASSLVPRSQETQY